These 9 T cell receptor beta chains were all obtained from the same sample, sequenced in a study of blood T cell repertoires in COVID-19 (dated by TCRdb to about 2020). The library was obtained by the immunoSEQ multiplex PCR assay. The source is immuneACCESS, and TCRdb retained only in-frame sequences with V and J called. Part of the clones is not carried over; for the studies checked, unresolved V genes explain less than half of this, and the remainder is unexplained. The sample data list roughly 140,000 clones, and approximately 80% of these were observed just once. The ten largest account for roughly 3.5% of the sample. The material sequenced was peripheral blood. Source of these receptors: a woman older than 75 with acute or convalescent COVID-19.

V usage is TRBV27 and J usage is TRBJ1-2; TRBD1 matches at 7 bases. V was pared by 6 bases and J by 2 bases, with 6 bases of the junction left unmatched. Looked up from germline, CDR1 is MNHEY and CDR2 is SMNVEV (reference sequence). This CDR3 has 14 residues. The CDR3 nucleotides are TGTGCCAGCAGCCGACAGGGTCTAAACTATGGCTACACCTTC. It encodes CASSRQGLNYGYTF.

The CDR3 DNA is TGTGCCAGCAGGGGCAGGACAGCCGCGGTTGAATATGGCTACACCTTC. This sequence encodes CASRGRTAAVEYGYTF. The chain has TRBV2 and TRBJ1-2; weak D call: TRBD1 (6 bases). Trimming shortened V by 6 bases and J by 5 bases, and 22 bases separated the two germline ends. The CDR3 is made up of 16 amino acids. Germline V gene lookup returns CDR1 SNHLY and CDR2 FYNNEI.

The chain joins TRBV7-9 to TRBJ2-3; D possibly corresponds to TRBD1 (7 bases). Per germline, CDR1 SEHNR and CDR2 FQNEAQ (reference sequence). This CDR3 has 15 residues. With 4 bases removed from V and 2 bases from J, the gap between germline ends came to 13 bases. The chain's CDR3 is CASSSRQGLTDTQYF. The CDR3 bases are TGTGCCAGCAGCTCCAGACAGGGACTCACAGATACGCAGTATTTT.

The rearrangement joins TRBV4-1 to TRBJ2-5, with a tentative D call TRBD2 (6 bases). Trimming took off 4 bases at V and 2 bases at J, with 14 bases between the two ends. CDR3 length: 15 residues. CDR1 is MGHRA and CDR2 is YSYEKL in the germline V gene. The CDR3 DNA reads TGCGCCAGCAGCCTAGGGTGGGGGGATCAAGAGACCCAGTACTTC. Encoded protein: CASSLGWGDQETQYF.

The CDR3 protein is CASTQGARTEAFF. Here the CDR3 DNA reads TGTGCCAGCACCCAGGGCGCGAGAACTGAAGCTTTCTTT. The chain combines TRBV2 with TRBJ1-1; TRBD1 might be the D (5 bases). Germline V gene sequence: CDR1 SNHLY, CDR2 FYNNEI. The CDR3 is made up of 13 amino acids. V dropped 7 bases and J dropped 5 bases, with 14 bases sitting between them. The whole variable domain, filled in from reference TRBV2 and TRBJ1-1, reads EPEVTQTPSHQVTQMGQEVILRCVPISNHLYFYWYRQILGQKVEFLVSFYNNEISEKSEIFDDQFSVERPDGSNFTLKIRSTKLEDSAMYFCASTQGARTEAFFGQGTRLTVV.

V usage is TRBV7-9 and J usage is TRBJ1-2, with a possible D match to TRBD1 (6 bases). CDR1 and CDR2 (germline): SEHNR, FQNEAQ (reference sequence). The CDR3 covers 16 residues. Trimming stripped 1 base from V and 8 bases from J, with 20 bases between. CDR3 nucleotide sequence: TGTGCCAGCAGCTTAGACCTCGGACAGCTCCCTAAGGGCTACACCTTC. Its protein product is CASSLDLGQLPKGYTF.

The chain uses TRBV19 and TRBJ1-1, with D possibly TRBD1 on 6 matching bases. Germline CDR1 LNHDA, CDR2 SQIVND (reference sequence). The CDR3 covers 14 residues. The V and J ends lost 5 bases and 1 base respectively, with 11 bases between them. The CDR3 is CASSLTRGNTEAFF. As DNA, the CDR3 is TGTGCCAGTAGTCTCACCAGGGGGAACACTGAAGCTTTCTTT.

This rearrangement joins TRBV6-5 to TRBJ1-2; D remains unclear. Germline V CDR1 and CDR2: MNHEY, SVGAGI. The CDR3 consists of 12 residues. Trimming took off 6 bases at V and 3 bases at J, with 8 bases between the two ends. The CDR3 spells CASSPEDYGYTF. CDR3 bases: TGTGCCAGCAGCCCCGAGGACTATGGCTACACCTTC.

The rearrangement links TRBV7-3 to TRBJ1-1; perhaps TRBD1 as D (6 bases). V lost 4 bases, J lost 4 bases, and 10 bases lay in between. The CDR3 loop spans 13 amino acids. In germline, CDR1 is SGHTA, CDR2 FQGTGA. The CDR3 nucleotides read TGTGCCAGCAGCTCGACAGGAAGCACTGAAGCTTTCTTT. Its protein product is CASSSTGSTEAFF.